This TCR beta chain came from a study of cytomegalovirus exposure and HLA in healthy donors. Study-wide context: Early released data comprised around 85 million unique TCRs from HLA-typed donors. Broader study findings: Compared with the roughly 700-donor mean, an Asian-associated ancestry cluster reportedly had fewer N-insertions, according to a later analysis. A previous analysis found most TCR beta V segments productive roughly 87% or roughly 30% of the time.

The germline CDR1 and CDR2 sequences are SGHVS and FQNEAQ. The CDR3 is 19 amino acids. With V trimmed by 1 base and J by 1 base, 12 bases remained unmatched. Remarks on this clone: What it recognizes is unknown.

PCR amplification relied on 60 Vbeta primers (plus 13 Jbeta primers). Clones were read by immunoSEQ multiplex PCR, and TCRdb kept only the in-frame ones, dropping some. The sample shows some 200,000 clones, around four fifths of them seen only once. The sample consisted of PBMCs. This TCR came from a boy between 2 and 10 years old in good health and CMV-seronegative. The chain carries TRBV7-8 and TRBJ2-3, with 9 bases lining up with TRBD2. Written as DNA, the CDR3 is TGTGCCAGCAGCTTAGATTCCGCGGGGGGGTTTGTGGGCACAGATACGCAGTATTTT. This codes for CASSLDSAGGFVGTDTQYF. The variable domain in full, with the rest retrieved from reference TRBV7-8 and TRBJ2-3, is GAGVSQSPRYKVAKRGQDVALRCDPISGHVSLFWYQQALGQGPEFLTYFQNEAQLDKSGLPSDRFFAERPEGSVSTLKIQRTQQEDSAVYLCASSLDSAGGFVGTDTQYFGPGTRLTVL.